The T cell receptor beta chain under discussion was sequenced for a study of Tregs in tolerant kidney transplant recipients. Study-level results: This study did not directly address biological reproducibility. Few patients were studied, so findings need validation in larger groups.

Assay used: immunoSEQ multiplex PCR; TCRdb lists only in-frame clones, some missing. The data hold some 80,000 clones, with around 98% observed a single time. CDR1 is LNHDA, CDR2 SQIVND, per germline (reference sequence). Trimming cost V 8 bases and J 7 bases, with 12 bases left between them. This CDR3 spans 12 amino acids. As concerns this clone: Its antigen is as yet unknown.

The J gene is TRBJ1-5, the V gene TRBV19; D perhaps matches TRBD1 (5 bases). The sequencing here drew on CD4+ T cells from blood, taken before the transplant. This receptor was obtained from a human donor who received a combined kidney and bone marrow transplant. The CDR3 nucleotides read TGTGCCAGTCTTAACCAGGGACAGCCCCAGCATTTT. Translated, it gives CASLNQGQPQHF. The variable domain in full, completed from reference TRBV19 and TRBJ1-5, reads DGGITQSPKYLFRKEGQNVTLSCEQNLNHDAMYWYRQDPGQGLRLIYYSQIVNDFQKGDIAEGYSVSREKKESFPLTVTSAQKNPTAFYLCASLNQGQPQHFGDGTRLSIL.